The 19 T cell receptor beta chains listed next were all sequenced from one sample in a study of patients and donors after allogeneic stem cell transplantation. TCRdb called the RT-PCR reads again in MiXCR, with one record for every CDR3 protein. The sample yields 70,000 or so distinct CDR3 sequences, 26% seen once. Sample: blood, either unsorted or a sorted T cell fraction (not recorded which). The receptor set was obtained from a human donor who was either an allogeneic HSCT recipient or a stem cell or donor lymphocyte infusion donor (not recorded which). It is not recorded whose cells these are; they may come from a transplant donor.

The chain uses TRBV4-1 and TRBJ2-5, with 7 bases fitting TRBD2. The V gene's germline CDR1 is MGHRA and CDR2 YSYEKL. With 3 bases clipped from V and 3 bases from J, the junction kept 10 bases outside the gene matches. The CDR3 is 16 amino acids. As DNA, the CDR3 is TGCGCCAGCAGCCAGAACCCGGGAGGAATGGAAGAGACCCAGTACTTC. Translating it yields CASSQNPGGMEETQYF.

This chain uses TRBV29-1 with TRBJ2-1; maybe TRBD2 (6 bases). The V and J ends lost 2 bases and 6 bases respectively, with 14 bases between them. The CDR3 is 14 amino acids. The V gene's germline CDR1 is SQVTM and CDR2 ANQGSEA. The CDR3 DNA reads TGCAGCGTTGAATCGGGGAGGATTTCCAATGAGCAGTTCTTC. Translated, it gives CSVESGRISNEQFF.

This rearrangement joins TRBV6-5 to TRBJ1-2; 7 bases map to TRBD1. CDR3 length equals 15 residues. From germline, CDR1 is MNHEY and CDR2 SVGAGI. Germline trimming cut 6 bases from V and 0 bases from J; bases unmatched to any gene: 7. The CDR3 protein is CASSTRDSSNYGYTF. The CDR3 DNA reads TGTGCCAGCAGCACCCGGGACAGCTCTAACTATGGCTACACCTTC.

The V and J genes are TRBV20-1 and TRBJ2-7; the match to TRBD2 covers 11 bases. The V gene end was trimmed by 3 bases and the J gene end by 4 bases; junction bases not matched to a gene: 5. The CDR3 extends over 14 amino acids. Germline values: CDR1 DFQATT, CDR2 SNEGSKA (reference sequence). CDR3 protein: CSASELAGDYEQYF. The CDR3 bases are TGCAGTGCTAGCGAACTAGCGGGAGATTACGAGCAGTACTTC.

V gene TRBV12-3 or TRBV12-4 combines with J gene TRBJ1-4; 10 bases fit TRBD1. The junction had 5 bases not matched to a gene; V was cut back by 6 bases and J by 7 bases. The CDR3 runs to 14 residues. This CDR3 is CASRETGGGEKLFF. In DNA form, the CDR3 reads TGTGCCAGCAGAGAGACAGGGGGCGGTGAAAAACTGTTTTTT.

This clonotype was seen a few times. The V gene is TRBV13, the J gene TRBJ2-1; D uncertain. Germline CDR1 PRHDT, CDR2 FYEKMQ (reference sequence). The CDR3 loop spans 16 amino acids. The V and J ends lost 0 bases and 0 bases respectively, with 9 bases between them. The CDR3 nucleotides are TGTGCCAGCAGCTTAGGGCTGGCAAGCTCCTACAATGAGCAGTTCTTC. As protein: CASSLGLASSYNEQFF.

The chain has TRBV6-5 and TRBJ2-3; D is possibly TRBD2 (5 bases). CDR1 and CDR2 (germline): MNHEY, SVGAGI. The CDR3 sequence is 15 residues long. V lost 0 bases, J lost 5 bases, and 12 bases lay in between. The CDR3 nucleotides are TGTGCCAGCAGTTACTCGTCCGGGAACGGAGATACGCAGTATTTT. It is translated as CASSYSSGNGDTQYF.

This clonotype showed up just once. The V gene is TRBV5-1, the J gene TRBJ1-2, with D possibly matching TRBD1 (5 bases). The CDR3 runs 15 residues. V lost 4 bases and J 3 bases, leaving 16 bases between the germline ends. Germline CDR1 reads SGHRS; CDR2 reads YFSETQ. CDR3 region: CASSLPAPGDYGYTF. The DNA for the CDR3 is TGCGCCAGCAGCCTCCCAGCTCCGGGGGACTATGGCTACACCTTC.

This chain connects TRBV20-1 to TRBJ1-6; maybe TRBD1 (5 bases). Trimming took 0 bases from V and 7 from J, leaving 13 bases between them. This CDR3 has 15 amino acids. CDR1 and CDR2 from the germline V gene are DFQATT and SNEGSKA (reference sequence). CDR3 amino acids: CSARDPQGLNSPLHF. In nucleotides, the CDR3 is TGCAGTGCTAGAGATCCCCAGGGCCTGAATTCACCCCTCCACTTT.

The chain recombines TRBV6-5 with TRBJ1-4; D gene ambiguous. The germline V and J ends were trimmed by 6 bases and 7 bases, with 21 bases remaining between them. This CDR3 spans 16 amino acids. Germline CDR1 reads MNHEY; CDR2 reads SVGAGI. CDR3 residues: CASSLRTSIQAEKLFF. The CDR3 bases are TGTGCCAGCAGCCTACGGACCTCAATTCAGGCTGAAAAACTGTTTTTT.

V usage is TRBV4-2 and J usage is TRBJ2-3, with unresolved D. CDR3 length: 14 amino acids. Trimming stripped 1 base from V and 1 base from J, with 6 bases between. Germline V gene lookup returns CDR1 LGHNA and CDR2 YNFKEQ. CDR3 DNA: TGTGCCAGCAGCCAAGTTTCAGGCACAGATACGCAGTATTTT. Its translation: CASSQVSGTDTQYF.

This CDR3 is CASGHSRETQYF. The CDR3 coding sequence is TGTGCCAGCGGACACTCCCGGGAGACCCAGTACTTC. J is TRBJ2-5 and V is TRBV3-1; TRBD1 is a possible D gene (5 bases). The CDR3 is made up of 12 amino acids. Germline CDR1 LGHDT, CDR2 YNNKEL (reference sequence). V lost 8 bases and J 5 bases, leaving 12 bases between the germline ends.

The CDR3 here is CASSDRFNSPLHF. The CDR3 DNA reads TGTGCCAGCAGTGACAGATTCAATTCACCCCTCCACTTT. The chain employs TRBV27 and TRBJ1-6; a weak D match, TRBD1 (5 bases). V shed 5 bases and J shed 7 bases, with 9 bases lying between them. Germline V CDR1 and CDR2: MNHEY, SMNVEV (reference sequence). This CDR3 comprises 13 residues.

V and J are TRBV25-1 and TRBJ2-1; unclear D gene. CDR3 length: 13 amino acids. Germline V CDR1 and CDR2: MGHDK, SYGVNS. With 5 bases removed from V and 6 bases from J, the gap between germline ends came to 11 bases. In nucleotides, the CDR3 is TGTGCCAGCAGTTGGGGATCCCCCAATGAGCAGTTCTTC. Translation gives CASSWGSPNEQFF.

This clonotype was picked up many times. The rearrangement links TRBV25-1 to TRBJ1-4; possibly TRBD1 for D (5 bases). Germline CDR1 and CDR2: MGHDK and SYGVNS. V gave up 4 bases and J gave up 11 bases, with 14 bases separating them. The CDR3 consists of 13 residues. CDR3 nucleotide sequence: TGTGCCAGCAGTGGGAATCGGGACGAGAAACTGTTTTTT. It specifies CASSGNRDEKLFF.

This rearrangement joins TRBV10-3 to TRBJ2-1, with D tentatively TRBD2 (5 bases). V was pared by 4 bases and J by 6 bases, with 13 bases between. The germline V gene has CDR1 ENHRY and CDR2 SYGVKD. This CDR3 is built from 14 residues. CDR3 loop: CAISVSDSLNEQFF. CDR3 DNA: TGTGCCATCAGTGTTTCGGACTCACTCAATGAGCAGTTCTTC.

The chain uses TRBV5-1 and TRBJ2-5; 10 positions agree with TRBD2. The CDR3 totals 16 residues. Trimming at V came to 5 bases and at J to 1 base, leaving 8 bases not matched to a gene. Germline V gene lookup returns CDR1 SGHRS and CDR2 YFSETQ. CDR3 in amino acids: CASRPLTSGAQETQYF. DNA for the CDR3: TGCGCCAGCAGGCCCCTTACTAGCGGGGCCCAAGAGACCCAGTACTTC.

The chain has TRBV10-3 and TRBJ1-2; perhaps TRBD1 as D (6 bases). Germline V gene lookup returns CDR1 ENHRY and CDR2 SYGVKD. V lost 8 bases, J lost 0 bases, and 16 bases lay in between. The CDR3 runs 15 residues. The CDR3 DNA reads TGTGCCATCGGGGACACTACCGTAGCTAACTATGGCTACACCTTC. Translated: CAIGDTTVANYGYTF.

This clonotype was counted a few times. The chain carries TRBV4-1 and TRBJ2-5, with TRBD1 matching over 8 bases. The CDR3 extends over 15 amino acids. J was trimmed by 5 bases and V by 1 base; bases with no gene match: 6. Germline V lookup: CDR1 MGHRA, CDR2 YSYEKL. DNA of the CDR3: TGCGCCAGCAGCCAAGGGACAGGGAATTACGAGACCCAGTACTTC. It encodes CASSQGTGNYETQYF.